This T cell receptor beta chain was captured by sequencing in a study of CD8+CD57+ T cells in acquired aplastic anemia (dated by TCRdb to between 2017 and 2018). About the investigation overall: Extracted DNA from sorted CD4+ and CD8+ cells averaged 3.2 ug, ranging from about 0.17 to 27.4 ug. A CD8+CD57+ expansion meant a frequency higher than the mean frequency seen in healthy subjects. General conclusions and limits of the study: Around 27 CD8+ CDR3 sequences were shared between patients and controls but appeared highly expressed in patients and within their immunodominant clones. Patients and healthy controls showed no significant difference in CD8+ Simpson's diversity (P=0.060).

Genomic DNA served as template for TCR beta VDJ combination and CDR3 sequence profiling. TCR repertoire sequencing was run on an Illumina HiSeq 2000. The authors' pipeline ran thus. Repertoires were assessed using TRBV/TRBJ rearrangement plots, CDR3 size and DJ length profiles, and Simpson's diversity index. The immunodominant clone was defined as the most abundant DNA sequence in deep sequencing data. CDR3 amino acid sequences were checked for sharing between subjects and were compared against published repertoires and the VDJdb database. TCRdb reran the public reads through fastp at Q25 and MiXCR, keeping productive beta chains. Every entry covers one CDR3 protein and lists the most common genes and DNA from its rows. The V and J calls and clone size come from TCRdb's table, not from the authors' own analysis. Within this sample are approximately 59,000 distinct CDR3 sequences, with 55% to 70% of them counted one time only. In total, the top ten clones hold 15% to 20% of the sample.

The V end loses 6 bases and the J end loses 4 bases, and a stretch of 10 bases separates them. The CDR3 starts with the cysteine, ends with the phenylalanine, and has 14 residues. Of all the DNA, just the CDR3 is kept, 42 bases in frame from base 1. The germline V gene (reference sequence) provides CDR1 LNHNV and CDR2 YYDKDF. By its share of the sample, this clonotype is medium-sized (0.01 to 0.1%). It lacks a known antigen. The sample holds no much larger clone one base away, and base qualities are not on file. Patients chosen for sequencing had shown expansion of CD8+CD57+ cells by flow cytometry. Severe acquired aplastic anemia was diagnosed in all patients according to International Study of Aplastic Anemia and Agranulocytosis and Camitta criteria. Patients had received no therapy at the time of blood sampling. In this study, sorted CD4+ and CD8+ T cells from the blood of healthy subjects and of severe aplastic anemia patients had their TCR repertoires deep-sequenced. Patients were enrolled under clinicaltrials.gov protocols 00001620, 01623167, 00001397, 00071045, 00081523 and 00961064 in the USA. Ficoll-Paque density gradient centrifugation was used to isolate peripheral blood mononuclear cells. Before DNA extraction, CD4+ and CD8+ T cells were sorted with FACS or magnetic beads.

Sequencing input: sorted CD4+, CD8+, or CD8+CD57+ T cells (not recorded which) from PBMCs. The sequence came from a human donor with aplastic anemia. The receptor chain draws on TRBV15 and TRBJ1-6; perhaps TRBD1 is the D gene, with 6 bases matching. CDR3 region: CATRSQGYNSPLHF. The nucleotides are TGTGCCACCAGGTCCCAGGGGTATAATTCACCCCTCCACTTT.